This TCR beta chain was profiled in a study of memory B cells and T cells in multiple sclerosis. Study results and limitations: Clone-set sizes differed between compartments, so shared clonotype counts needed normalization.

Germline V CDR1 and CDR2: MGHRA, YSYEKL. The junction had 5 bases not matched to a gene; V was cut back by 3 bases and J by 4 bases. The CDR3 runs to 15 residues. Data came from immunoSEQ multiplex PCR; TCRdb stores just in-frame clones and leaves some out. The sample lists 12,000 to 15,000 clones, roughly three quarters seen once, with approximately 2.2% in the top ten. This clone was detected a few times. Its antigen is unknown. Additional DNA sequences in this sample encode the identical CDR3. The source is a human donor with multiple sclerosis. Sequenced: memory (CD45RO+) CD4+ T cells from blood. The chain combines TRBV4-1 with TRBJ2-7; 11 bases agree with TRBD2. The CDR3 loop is CASSQPTSGSYEQYF. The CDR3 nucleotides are TGCGCCAGCAGCCAGCCTACTAGCGGGAGTTACGAGCAGTACTTC.